The clone carrying this T cell receptor beta chain was seen once. V was cut by 1 base and J by 7 bases, with 9 bases left in between. CDR1 is SGDLS and CDR2 is YYNGEE in the germline V gene. The CDR3 length is 14 residues. Here immunoSEQ multiplex PCR was the method, and the copy in TCRdb shows in-frame clones only, minus some. The data contain 100,000 to 150,000 clones, 65% to 85% of them seen just once; the ten biggest clones take up about a sixth. This sample stems from a study of blood T cell repertoires in COVID-19. Across the study: Sample material is recorded as cDNA or gDNA derived from T cells, B-cell-depleted T cells, or PBMCs.

This chain joins TRBV9 and TRBJ1-6; D perhaps matches TRBD1 (6 bases). The sequence came from a woman aged 80 or over with acute or convalescent COVID-19. Sample: peripheral blood. The chain's CDR3 is CASSVRQGNSPLHF. The CDR3 DNA sequence: TGTGCCAGCAGCGTAAGGCAGGGGAATTCACCCCTCCACTTT.